The 9 T cell receptor beta chains presented below share a single source sample, sequenced in a study of cytomegalovirus exposure and HLA in healthy donors (dated by TCRdb to about 2017). Preparation of the library involved the immunoSEQ multiplex PCR assay. For the multiplex PCR, a mixture combining 60 forward primers for TCR Vbeta segments and 13 reverse primers for TCR Jbeta segments was used. TCRdb obtained this table from immuneACCESS and retained in-frame rearrangements with V and J assigned. These tables miss some clones; where compared with another copy, unresolved V genes account for less than half of the shortfall, and the remainder is unexplained. The sample includes 130,000 or so clones, with about 80% observed a single time. The ten largest clones represent 5.3% of the sample. The sample taken for sequencing was PBMCs. The receptors come from a man aged 25 to 45 in good health and CMV-seronegative.

The chain combines TRBV10-2 with TRBJ2-1; 14 nucleotides match TRBD2. CDR3 size: 15 residues. The V segment lost 6 bases and the J segment 6 bases; nucleotides outside the gene matches: 4. CDR1 and CDR2 (germline): WSHSY, SAAADI. CDR3 residues: CASSLTSGGVNEQFF. The DNA of the CDR3 is TGCGCCAGCAGCTTGACTAGCGGGGGGGTCAATGAGCAGTTCTTC.

The chain is built from TRBV5-6 and TRBJ2-7; a weak D match, TRBD1 (5 bases). Trimming cost V 4 bases and J 6 bases, with 23 bases left between them. The CDR3 totals 16 residues. Germline V gene data show CDR1 as SGHDT and CDR2 as YYEEEE. CDR3 amino acids: CASSHPGRGTPLEQYF. Written as DNA, the CDR3 is TGTGCCAGCAGCCACCCAGGAAGGGGAACTCCCCTCGAGCAGTACTTC.

A single count supports this clone. The gene calls are TRBV11-3 and TRBJ1-5, with no clear D. The germline gives CDR1 SGHNT, CDR2 YENEEA. The CDR3 covers 12 residues. Trimming took off 9 bases at V and 10 bases at J, with 16 bases between the two ends. The CDR3 sequence: CASGRAISPQHF. The CDR3 DNA reads TGTGCCAGTGGGAGAGCAATCAGCCCCCAGCATTTT. The full variable domain, with the rest looked up from reference TRBV11-3 and TRBJ1-5, is EAGVVQSPRYKIIEKKQPVAFWCNPISGHNTLYWYLQNLGQGPELLIRYENEEAVDDSQLPKDRFSAERLKGVDSTLKIQPAELGDSAVYLCASGRAISPQHFGDGTRLSIL.

The rearrangement joins TRBV19 to TRBJ1-1; maybe TRBD1 (5 bases). This CDR3 contains 12 residues. Germline assignment: CDR1 LNHDA and CDR2 SQIVND (reference sequence). Trimming pared 5 bases from V and 10 bases from J, leaving 14 bases between. The DNA for the CDR3 is TGTGCCAGTAGTGTCCACACAGGTAGAGCTTTCTTT. It translates to CASSVHTGRAFF.

The chain recombines TRBV3-1 (or the pseudogene TRBV3-2) with TRBJ2-5; D uncertain. Germline values: CDR1 LGHDT, CDR2 YNNKEL (reference sequence). Deletions cut 5 bases from V and 14 bases from J, with 6 bases between. There are 8 residues in the CDR3. In DNA form, the CDR3 reads TGTGCCAGCAGCAACTCCTACTTC. Translated, it gives CASSNSYF.

The chain has TRBV5-5 and TRBJ1-5, with D unclear. Per the germline V gene, CDR1 is SGHKS and CDR2 is YYEKEE (reference sequence). The CDR3 sequence is 13 residues long. Trimming removed 2 bases from V and 5 bases from J, with 8 bases in between. In nucleotides, the CDR3 is TGTGCCAGCAGCTTAGTAGGAGATCAGCCCCAGCATTTT. Protein product: CASSLVGDQPQHF.

This chain joins TRBV27 and TRBJ2-3; 9 bases agree with TRBD1. The CDR3 totals 16 residues. The germline CDR1 and CDR2 sequences are MNHEY and SMNVEV (reference sequence). V shed 4 bases, J shed 3 bases, and the junction held 8 bases outside the gene matches. The CDR3 DNA sequence: TGTGCCAGCAGTTCTCGGCGGGACAGGGAGACAGATACGCAGTATTTT. Translation: CASSSRRDRETDTQYF.

The chain employs TRBV27 and TRBJ1-1; 7 positions agree with TRBD1. V lost 8 bases to trimming and J lost 6 bases; unmatched junction nucleotides: 9. Germline V gives CDR1 MNHEY, CDR2 SMNVEV (reference sequence). This CDR3 is 13 amino acids long. The CDR3: CASSRRGGPEAFF. In nucleotides, the CDR3 is TGTGCCAGCTCACGACGAGGGGGCCCTGAAGCTTTCTTT.

The chain uses TRBV18 and TRBJ1-6, with a weak D call TRBD1 (5 bases). V gave up 2 bases and J gave up 2 bases, with 7 bases separating them. This CDR3 contains 15 residues. Germline assignment: CDR1 KGHSH and CDR2 LQKENI. Written as DNA, the CDR3 is TGTGCCAGCTCACCAGGGGGGACCTATAATTCACCCCTCCACTTT. It yields the protein CASSPGGTYNSPLHF.